Sequencing of this T cell receptor beta chain was carried out in a study of CXCR3-negative and CXCR3-positive naive CD8 T cells. Study-wide results and limits: TRB CDR3s of CXCR3-positive naive cells were more hydrophobic than those of CXCR3-negative naive cells.

Comment on this clonotype: Its matching antigen is unknown.

The length of the CDR3 is 18 residues. The authors made the TRB cDNA libraries by 5' RACE using UMI labels. Reprocessing the 5' RACE reads, TCRdb reports a single entry for every CDR3 protein and omits DNA. The sample totals 150,000 to 170,000 distinct CDR3 sequences. The TCR sequence derives from a human donor in good health. Some clones in this sample may be carry-over from other donors' samples. V is TRBV23-1 and J is TRBJ1-2; lacking DNA, the TRBD1 call made by TCRdb goes unchecked. TRBV23-1 is flagged as an ORF with uncertain function. The specimen was naive CXCR3+ CD8+ T cells from blood. Specified subset: CD45RO-CCR7+CD27+CD95- naive CD8+ T cells expressing CXCR3 (TNR3+). CDR3 amino acids: CASSQSRAGGSPSYGYTF.